These T cell receptor beta chains were read from a single sample in a study of CD8+ T cells in alopecia areata. TCRdb's table, derived via immunoSEQ multiplex PCR, lists solely in-frame clones and lacks some. The sample yields about 150,000 clones, 40% to 50% seen once. Input material: CD4+ T cells sorted from blood. The source of these receptors is a human donor with alopecia areata. Both conserved end residues are part of each CDR3. The order of the fields is clone size, V gene, CDR3 protein. Clone size, where shown, is once, few, many, or a class for clones that have expanded.

few | TRBV5-1 | CASSFDRRQETQYF
. | TRBV30 | CAWAKGLGGMNTEAFF
. | TRBV7-3 | CASSPGQPADEQYF
few | TRBV29-1 | CSVRPAGGLSYEQYF
. | TRBV6-5 | CASSIDRGGITEAFF
few | TRBV7-9 | CASRQMGQGRDEQYF
few | TRBV5-1 | CASSLPGTLYDEQYF
. | TRBV30 | CAWSVLLPGLTYGYTF
few | TRBV29-1 | CSVGANSYEQYF
once | TRBV30 | CAGDRAGANVLTF
. | TRBV11-2 | CASSAEIWEANSYEQYF
once | TRBV2 | CASSEGLPFNEQFF
. | TRBV10-3 | CAISESRMRSDLETQYF